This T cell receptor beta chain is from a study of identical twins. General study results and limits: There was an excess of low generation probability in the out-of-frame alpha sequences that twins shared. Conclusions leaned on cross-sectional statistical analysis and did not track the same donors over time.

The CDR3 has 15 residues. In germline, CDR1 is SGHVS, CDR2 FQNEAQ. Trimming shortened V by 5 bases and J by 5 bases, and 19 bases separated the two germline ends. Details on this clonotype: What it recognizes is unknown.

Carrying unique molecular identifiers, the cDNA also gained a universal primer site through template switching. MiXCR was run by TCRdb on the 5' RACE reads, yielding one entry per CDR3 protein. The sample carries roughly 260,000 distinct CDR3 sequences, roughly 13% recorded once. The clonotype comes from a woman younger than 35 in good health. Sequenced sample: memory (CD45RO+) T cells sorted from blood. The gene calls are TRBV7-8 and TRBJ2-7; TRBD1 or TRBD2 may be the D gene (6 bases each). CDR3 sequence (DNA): TGTGCCAGCAGCCAAGGGAGGACAGCGAACCACGAGCAGTACTTC. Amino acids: CASSQGRTANHEQYF.